This entry is about one TCR beta chain. The data were obtained in a study of blood T cell repertoires in COVID-19. The wider study: Acute-phase and convalescent COVID-19 samples originated in the United States, Italy and Spain. Sources were T cells, B-cell-depleted T cells, or PBMCs; the material itself was cDNA or gDNA.

In the study's own analysis: Estimates of nucleated cell counts were drawn from the amplification of reference gene primers. Measured with immunoSEQ multiplex PCR; TCRdb has only the in-frame clones, and not every one. That table is the source of V, J and clone size, and D and trimming were worked out from the DNA. The table lists about 64,000 clones, roughly 90% of them singletons. There are 13 residues in the CDR3. Trimming took off 2 bases at V and 0 bases at J, with 3 bases between the two ends. CDR1 and CDR2 (germline): LGHDT, YNNKEL (reference sequence). This chain connects TRBV3-1 (or the pseudogene TRBV3-2) to TRBJ2-3, with D unclear. Sequenced sample: peripheral blood. This sequence originates from a woman aged 80 or older with active COVID-19. For the CDR3, the DNA is TGTGCCAGCAGCCAACAGAGCACAGATACGCAGTATTTT. It is translated as CASSQQSTDTQYF.